This T cell receptor (beta chain) was captured by sequencing in a study of chemoradiotherapy in HPV16-positive cancers. Turning to the study itself: Functional T-cell assays on a couple of HPV16-positive patients' cells defined candidate HPV-specific clones and common TCR motifs. Findings and limits, study-wide: Better recurrence-free survival went with HPV-responsive T-cell expansion in HPV16-positive patients. During treatment, candidate HPV-specific clones and E7-related motifs expanded in tumor.

About this clone itself: Its antigen remains unknown.

Samples were taken several times over chemoradiotherapy. The CDR3 is 16 residues long. Per the germline V gene, CDR1 is SGHVS and CDR2 is FNYEAQ. Trimming took 0 bases from V and 4 from J; bases not matched to a gene: 4. Assay: immunoSEQ multiplex PCR; the TCRdb copy retains only in-frame clones and omits some. The repertoire includes thousands of clones, 85% to 90% of them detected once, and just over 3% sits in the top ten. This chain connects TRBV7-6 to TRBJ2-2; 8 positions agree with TRBD1. The sample in question was tumor tissue, obtained from a patient who underwent chemoradiotherapy. The clonotype originates from a human donor with HPV-associated anogenital cancer. The chain's CDR3 is CASSLAFRGRTGELFF. The CDR3 DNA reads as TGTGCCAGCAGCTTAGCGTTCAGGGGGCGCACCGGGGAGCTGTTTTTT. Filled out from reference TRBV7-6 and TRBJ2-2, the complete variable domain reads GAGVSQSPRYKVTKRGQDVALRCDPISGHVSLYWYRQALGQGPEFLTYFNYEAQQDKSGLPNDRFSAERPEGSISTLTIQRTEQRDSAMYRCASSLAFRGRTGELFFGEGSRLTVL.